Each of the 26 T cell receptor beta chains below was sequenced from the same sample in a study of cytomegalovirus exposure and HLA in healthy donors. PCR employed 60 Vbeta and 13 Jbeta primers. Sequencing was performed with immunoSEQ multiplex PCR; in TCRdb, only in-frame clones are kept and a portion is missing. Among about 140,000 clones, approximately 72% were seen once, and the ten largest hold approximately 2.1%. The specimen was PBMCs. The receptors stem from a man aged 35-49 years in good health and CMV-seronegative.

The chain links TRBV7-7 to TRBJ2-7; D might be TRBD1 (5 bases). The CDR3 length is 14 residues. Germline V gene data show CDR1 as SSHAT and CDR2 as FNYEAQ (reference sequence). V shed 4 bases and J shed 0 bases, with 10 bases lying between them. Here the CDR3 DNA reads TGTGCCAGCAGCTCAGGGTACGGCTCCTACGAGCAGTACTTC. Its protein product is CASSSGYGSYEQYF.

This sequence joins TRBV6-4 and TRBJ2-2; 8 bases are a match to TRBD2. This CDR3 is 13 amino acids long. V trimming: 8 bases; J trimming: 7 bases; junction bases outside the gene matches: 6. Germline CDR1 MRHNA, CDR2 SNTAGT. This CDR3 reads CASATSEVGELFF. The CDR3 nucleotides read TGTGCCAGCGCGACTAGCGAGGTCGGGGAGCTGTTTTTT.

This clone was detected only a few times. The chain employs TRBV28 and TRBJ1-2; the D gene is possibly TRBD1 (5 bases). The germline V gene has CDR1 MDHEN and CDR2 SYDVKM. The CDR3 has 16 amino acids. Trimming shortened V by 7 bases and J by 0 bases, and 18 bases separated the two germline ends. CDR3 nucleotide sequence: TGTGCCAGCACCGACGGGCGGGGGTATACTAACTATGGCTACACCTTC. Translated, it gives CASTDGRGYTNYGYTF.

The chain uses TRBV7-8 and TRBJ2-1, with D possibly being TRBD2 (6 bases). Germline assignment: CDR1 SGHVS and CDR2 FQNEAQ. The CDR3 is 15 residues long. V shed 8 bases and J shed 0 bases, with 14 bases lying between them. The CDR3 sequence is CASGRTGDSYNEQFF. The CDR3 bases are TGTGCCAGCGGAAGGACGGGGGACTCCTACAATGAGCAGTTCTTC.

This clone was seen only a few times. The V gene is TRBV6-1, the J gene TRBJ2-6, with D perhaps matching TRBD2 (5 bases). CDR3 length equals 16 residues. Germline CDR1 reads MNHNS; CDR2 reads SASEGT. Between the trimmed V and J ends, which lost 1 base and 1 base, there was a span of 8 bases. CDR3 nucleotides: TGTGCCAGCAGTGAAGATCCGGGGTCTGGGGCCAACGTCCTGACTTTC. Protein product: CASSEDPGSGANVLTF.

This chain links TRBV7-9 with TRBJ2-7; 8 nucleotides align to TRBD1. J gave up 0 bases and V 6 bases, and 10 bases lay outside the gene matches. The CDR3 totals 16 residues. Per germline, CDR1 SEHNR and CDR2 FQNEAQ (reference sequence). CDR3 sequence reads: CASRGRQGRSSYEQYF. The CDR3, as DNA: TGTGCCAGCAGGGGACGACAGGGGAGGAGCTCCTACGAGCAGTACTTC.

This clone is a singleton in its sample. This sequence joins TRBV5-8 and TRBJ2-7; the D is unclear. The CDR3 covers 13 residues. Trimming removed 4 bases from V and 6 bases from J, with 14 bases in between. Germline V gives CDR1 SGHTS, CDR2 YDEGEE. CDR3 nucleotide sequence: TGTGCCAGCAGCCCTGAACCTGGCCGCGAGCAGTACTTC. This translates into CASSPEPGREQYF.

V gene TRBV5-6 combines with J gene TRBJ2-7; possibly TRBD2 for D (6 bases). Trimming took 4 bases from V and 2 from J, leaving 13 bases between them. The CDR3 is 14 residues long. CDR1 is SGHDT and CDR2 is YYEEEE in the germline V gene. The CDR3 protein is CASSVGLITYEQYF. The CDR3 bases are TGTGCCAGCAGCGTGGGACTGATTACCTACGAGCAGTACTTC.

V is TRBV5-1 and J is TRBJ2-7, with 8 bases matching TRBD1. The CDR3 runs 18 residues. Germline trimming cut 1 base from V and 3 bases from J; bases unmatched to any gene: 15. The germline V gene encodes CDR1 SGHRS and CDR2 YFSETQ. The CDR3 loop is CASSLWAGGAGNYYEQYF. The CDR3 DNA reads TGCGCCAGCAGCTTGTGGGCAGGGGGCGCAGGTAATTACTACGAGCAGTACTTC.

The V gene is TRBV28, the J gene TRBJ2-7, with 15 bases matching TRBD2. CDR3 length: 13 amino acids. Germline values: CDR1 MDHEN, CDR2 SYDVKM. After removal of 9 bases from V and 6 bases from J, the junction contained 3 bases not matched to a gene. The CDR3 loop is CARPGLAGGEQYF. The CDR3 DNA reads TGTGCCAGACCGGGACTAGCGGGAGGCGAGCAGTACTTC.

The V call is TRBV6-5, the J call TRBJ2-2; 11 nucleotides agree with TRBD1. The junction had 8 bases not matched to a gene; V was cut back by 7 bases and J by 7 bases. The germline CDR1 and CDR2 sequences are MNHEY and SVGAGI. The CDR3 has 15 amino acids. CDR3 DNA sequence: TGTGCCAGCACCCCGGACAGGGGGCTTGGCGGGGAGCTGTTTTTT. Protein sequence: CASTPDRGLGGELFF.

This clone has only a few counts. The chain couples TRBV19 to TRBJ2-1; 7 bases map to TRBD2. Trimming removed 7 bases from V and 8 bases from J; junction bases left unmatched: 8. Germline CDR1 is LNHDA and CDR2 is SQIVND (reference sequence). The length of the CDR3 is 13 residues. The CDR3 loop reads CASKGRDADEQFF. The CDR3 DNA sequence: TGTGCCAGTAAGGGGAGGGATGCGGATGAGCAGTTCTTC.

This chain connects TRBV21-1 to TRBJ1-2; TRBD1 is the table's D call, not checked against the DNA. TRBV21-1 is a pseudogene segment. This CDR3 spans 15 amino acids. CDR3 amino acids: CASSKGNRVYYGYTF. CDR3 coding DNA: TGTGCCAGCAGCAAGGGTAACAGGGTATACTATGGCTACACCTTC.

This clone was seen more than once but under ten times. This chain links TRBV18 with TRBJ1-4; TRBD1 is a possible D gene (6 bases). Germline loops: CDR1 KGHSH, CDR2 LQKENI. Trimming stripped 4 bases from V and 8 bases from J, with 17 bases between. The CDR3 sequence is 15 residues long. The CDR3 reads CASSQVGTQGEKLFF. The CDR3 DNA reads TGTGCCAGCTCACAAGTTGGGACCCAGGGGGAAAAACTGTTTTTT.

Written as DNA, the CDR3 is TGCGCCAGCAGCCAAGATTTGGACAGGGCCTCTAGCACAGATACGCAGTATTTT. It translates to CASSQDLDRASSTDTQYF. The chain recombines TRBV4-3 with TRBJ2-3, with 8 bases identical to TRBD1. The J segment lost 0 bases and the V segment lost 0 bases, leaving 8 bases of the junction unmatched. The CDR3 covers 18 residues. The germline CDR1 and CDR2 sequences are LGHNA and YSLEER.

The V call is TRBV29-1, the J call TRBJ1-2; TRBD1 aligns across 8 bases. This CDR3 comprises 16 residues. Germline CDR1 and CDR2: SQVTM and ANQGSEA. The trim removed 5 bases at V and 4 bases at J, leaving 15 bases unmatched. CDR3 sequence (DNA): TGCAGCGTTTCCAATTCCTACAGGGGGGGGAGCTATGGCTACACCTTC. Protein sequence: CSVSNSYRGGSYGYTF.

About this clone: Other DNA sequences in this sample translate to the same CDR3. This rearrangement joins TRBV5-1 to TRBJ1-3; D is perhaps TRBD1 (5 bases). The CDR3 spans 14 residues. V was trimmed by 0 bases and J by 7 bases, leaving 11 bases between them. Looked up from germline, CDR1 is SGHRS and CDR2 is YFSETQ. CDR3 in DNA: TGCGCCAGCAGCTTGGCAGGATCAGGGAACACCATATATTTT. This encodes CASSLAGSGNTIYF.

The rearrangement uses TRBV20-1 and TRBJ2-5; D possibly corresponds to TRBD2 (6 bases). Germline V lookup: CDR1 DFQATT, CDR2 SNEGSKA (reference sequence). The CDR3 loop spans 11 amino acids. With 7 bases removed from V and 5 bases from J, the gap between germline ends came to 11 bases. The CDR3 spells CSVRGTETQYF. Written as DNA, the CDR3 is TGCAGTGTACGGGGGACGGAGACCCAGTACTTC.

This clone has only one observation. The V and J genes are TRBV28 and TRBJ1-3; a weak D match, TRBD1 (6 bases). Looked up from germline, CDR1 is MDHEN and CDR2 is SYDVKM. The ends were cut back, 4 bases at V and 7 bases at J, with 26 bases in the middle. CDR3 size: 18 residues. The CDR3 DNA follows: TGTGCCAGCAGTTCACTAAGACAGGTCCCCCAAGGTTCTAACACCATATATTTT. This gives the protein CASSSLRQVPQGSNTIYF.

V and J are TRBV4-1 and TRBJ1-4, with D uncertain. The CDR3 spans 14 residues. Germline CDR1 is MGHRA and CDR2 is YSYEKL. V lost 4 bases to trimming and J lost 8 bases, with 14 bases between them. Here the CDR3 DNA reads TGCGCCAGCAGCCCTCTCGAGATGTTCGAAAAACTGTTTTTT. Protein: CASSPLEMFEKLFF.

The chain employs TRBV9 and TRBJ2-3, with 12 bases lining up with TRBD2. The CDR3 extends over 17 amino acids. The ends lost 0 bases at V and 5 bases at J; junction bases unmatched: 7. Looked up from germline, CDR1 is SGDLS and CDR2 is YYNGEE. Here the CDR3 reads CASSVGSSGRAVDTQYF. The DNA for the CDR3 is TGTGCCAGCAGCGTAGGGTCTAGCGGGAGGGCCGTAGATACGCAGTATTTT.

J is TRBJ1-2 and V is TRBV4-1; D is uncertain. The CDR3 runs to 16 residues. From germline, CDR1 is MGHRA and CDR2 YSYEKL. V was pared by 0 bases and J by 8 bases, with 19 bases between. CDR3 amino acids: CASSQDSAATSRGYTF. CDR3 DNA sequence: TGCGCCAGCAGCCAAGATAGCGCAGCCACCTCAAGGGGCTACACCTTC.

The chain couples TRBV9 to TRBJ2-7, with 10 bases fitting TRBD2. V lost 3 bases and J lost 3; bases outside the gene matches: 9. Germline assignment: CDR1 SGDLS and CDR2 YYNGEE. This CDR3 region has 16 residues. The CDR3 sequence is CASSAEREGPLYEQYF. Here the CDR3 DNA reads TGTGCCAGCAGCGCCGAGCGGGAGGGCCCCCTCTACGAGCAGTACTTC.

The chain uses TRBV5-1 and TRBJ2-1, with 11 bases fitting TRBD1. The germline CDR1 and CDR2 sequences are SGHRS and YFSETQ. V was pared by 4 bases and J by 4 bases, with 4 bases of the junction left unmatched. The CDR3 runs 15 residues. The CDR3 coding sequence is TGCGCCAGCAGCGCTGGACAGGGGGCGTACAATGAGCAGTTCTTC. This sequence encodes CASSAGQGAYNEQFF.

The chain combines TRBV10-3 with TRBJ1-2; D unclear. CDR1 ENHRY and CDR2 SYGVKD come from the germline V gene. The CDR3 consists of 18 residues. Deletions cut 6 bases from V and 0 bases from J, with 23 bases between. The chain's CDR3 is CAIRPRVAGGGSNYGYTF. The CDR3 region has the DNA TGTGCCATCAGGCCCCGGGTGGCCGGCGGTGGATCTAACTATGGCTACACCTTC.

V and J are TRBV7-7 and TRBJ2-5; 8 nucleotides agree with TRBD2. J lost 5 bases, V lost 5 bases, and 7 bases had no gene match. This CDR3 has 14 amino acids. Germline values: CDR1 SSHAT, CDR2 FNYEAQ (reference sequence). In DNA form, the CDR3 reads TGTGCCAGCAGCCGAGCGGGAGTGAGCGAGACCCAGTACTTC. Protein: CASSRAGVSETQYF.